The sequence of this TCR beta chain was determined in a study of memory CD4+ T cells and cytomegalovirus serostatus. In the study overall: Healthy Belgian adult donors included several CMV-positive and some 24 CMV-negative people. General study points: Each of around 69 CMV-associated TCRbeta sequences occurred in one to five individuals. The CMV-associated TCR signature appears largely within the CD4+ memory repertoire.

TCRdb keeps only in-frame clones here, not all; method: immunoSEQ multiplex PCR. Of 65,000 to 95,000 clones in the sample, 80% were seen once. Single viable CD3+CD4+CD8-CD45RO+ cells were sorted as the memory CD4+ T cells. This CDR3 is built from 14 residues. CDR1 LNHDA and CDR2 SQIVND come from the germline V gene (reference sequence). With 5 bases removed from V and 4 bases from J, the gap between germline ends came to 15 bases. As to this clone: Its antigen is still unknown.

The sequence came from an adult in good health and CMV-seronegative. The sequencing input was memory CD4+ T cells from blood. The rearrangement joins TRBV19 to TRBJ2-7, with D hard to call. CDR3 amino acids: CASSSGNSAYEQYF. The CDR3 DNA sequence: TGTGCCAGTAGTTCCGGTAACAGTGCGTACGAGCAGTACTTC.